These 23 T cell receptor beta chains were sequenced from one sample in a study of Ad26.COV2.S vaccination and SARS-CoV-2 variants. Clones were sequenced by immunoSEQ multiplex PCR, and TCRdb holds only the in-frame ones, with some missing. The table lists a few hundred thousand clones, around 90% of them singletons. Treatment here: approximately 18 received Ad26.COV2.S at low or high dose, single or two shots; 5 received placebo; per-sample allocation not given. After the first vaccine or placebo injection, samples were drawn on day 63. Here the sequenced sample was peripheral blood, taken in a trial of Ad26.COV2.S vaccine versus placebo. The receptors here all came from a person between 18 and 59 years old who received the Ad26.COV2.S COVID-19 vaccine or a placebo.

The gene calls are TRBV5-6 and TRBJ2-7, with D possibly being TRBD1 or TRBD2 (6 bases each). The CDR3 is 12 residues long. Germline-derived CDR1 and CDR2 are SGHDT and YYEEEE. The V end lost 2 bases, the J end lost 13 bases, and 16 bases lay between the germline ends. The CDR3 reads CASSFPGRGLYF. The CDR3 DNA sequence: TGTGCCAGCAGCTTTCCGGGCCGGGGGCTCTACTTC.

The V call is TRBV6-5, the J call TRBJ2-3, with D unresolved. V was pared by 6 bases and J by 0 bases, with 4 bases between. The CDR3 is made up of 12 amino acids. In germline, CDR1 is MNHEY, CDR2 SVGAGI. This chain's CDR3 is CASRSSTDTQYF. CDR3 in DNA: TGTGCCAGCAGGTCTAGCACAGATACGCAGTATTTT.

This sequence joins TRBV30 and TRBJ1-1, with D unresolved. Per germline, CDR1 GTSNPN and CDR2 SVGIG (reference sequence). CDR3 length: 13 amino acids. Trimming took off 0 bases at V and 6 bases at J, with 11 bases between the two ends. The CDR3 DNA reads as TGTGCCTGGAGTGTACTTGGGCTGGCTGAAGCTTTCTTT. It specifies CAWSVLGLAEAFF. Together with reference TRBV30 and TRBJ1-1, the CDR3 gives the full variable domain: SQTIHQWPATLVQPVGSPLSLECTVEGTSNPNLYWYRQAAGRGLQLLFYSVGIGQISSEVPQNLSASRPQDRQFILSSKKLLLSDSGFYLCAWSVLGLAEAFFGQGTRLTVV.

A remark on this clone: At the DNA level, this CDR3 is encoded by other sequences in the same sample as well. The rearrangement joins TRBV4-3 to TRBJ2-5; 10 bases fit TRBD1. The CDR3 spans 15 residues. The germline gives CDR1 LGHNA, CDR2 YSLEER. V lost 1 base, J lost 1 base, and 0 bases stayed unmatched. CDR3 protein: CASSQGTGGQETQYF. The CDR3 DNA reads TGCGCCAGCAGCCAAGGGACAGGGGGCCAAGAGACCCAGTACTTC.

J is TRBJ1-2 and V is TRBV3-1 (or the pseudogene TRBV3-2), with D possibly matching TRBD1 (5 bases). The germline gives CDR1 LGHDT, CDR2 YNNKEL (reference sequence). V was trimmed by 5 bases and J by 7 bases, leaving 20 bases between them. CDR3 size: 15 residues. Here the CDR3 DNA reads TGTGCCAGCAGCAAAAAGGACACCCCGCTCACTGGCTACACCTTC. It yields the protein CASSKKDTPLTGYTF.

The chain couples TRBV6-5 to TRBJ1-4, with D perhaps TRBD1 (6 bases). From germline, CDR1 is MNHEY and CDR2 SVGAGI. The CDR3 consists of 12 residues. V lost 8 bases to trimming and J lost 10 bases, with 14 bases between them. CDR3 sequence reads: CASGGGLGKLFF. In nucleotides, the CDR3 is TGTGCCAGCGGCGGGGGGCTGGGAAAACTGTTTTTT.

The chain carries TRBV5-8 and TRBJ1-5; 9 bases line up with TRBD1. The CDR3 covers 19 residues. Germline CDR1 reads SGHTS; CDR2 reads YDEGEE. Trimming at V came to 0 bases and at J to 6 bases, leaving 16 bases not matched to a gene. This CDR3 reads CASSLVGTGISRSSQPQHF. For the CDR3, the DNA is TGTGCCAGCAGCTTGGTCGGGACAGGGATTAGTCGGTCCAGTCAGCCCCAGCATTTT.

The J gene is TRBJ1-2, the V gene TRBV4-3; D is unclear. V was clipped by 1 base and J by 4 bases, with 7 bases between them. The CDR3 totals 13 residues. Germline V gene data show CDR1 as LGHNA and CDR2 as YSLEER. CDR3 sequence reads: CASSQGRSYGYTF. The CDR3 DNA reads as TGCGCCAGCAGCCAAGGGAGGAGCTATGGCTACACCTTC.

The gene calls are TRBV24-1 and TRBJ2-7; D is uncertain. This CDR3 is 12 amino acids long. CDR1 and CDR2 from the germline V gene are KGHDR and SFDVKD. Trimming pared 7 bases from V and 5 bases from J, leaving 11 bases between. The CDR3 DNA sequence: TGTGCCACCAGATTTGTTTTACACGAGCAGTACGTC. Translation gives CATRFVLHEQYV.

The gene calls are TRBV7-2 and TRBJ2-7; 9 bases line up with TRBD1. The germline gives CDR1 SGHTA, CDR2 FQGNSA. The CDR3 sequence is 15 residues long. V was pared by 5 bases and J by 1 base, with 6 bases of the junction left unmatched. Here the CDR3 reads CASSTPGTGSYEQYF. The CDR3 coding sequence is TGTGCCAGCAGCACGCCCGGGACAGGGTCCTACGAGCAGTACTTC.

V and J are TRBV5-1 and TRBJ1-2, with 8 bases fitting TRBD1. This CDR3 has 17 amino acids. The V and J ends lost 0 bases and 2 bases, in that order; junction bases with no gene match: 9. Germline CDR1 and CDR2: SGHRS and YFSETQ. CDR3 DNA: TGCGCCAGCAGCTTGGGGACAGGGAGGGTCGTCAACTATGGCTACACCTTC. It encodes CASSLGTGRVVNYGYTF.

This chain joins TRBV30 and TRBJ2-2, with 13 positions matching TRBD2. Germline V gives CDR1 GTSNPN, CDR2 SVGIG (reference sequence). This CDR3 has 14 amino acids. Trimming at V came to 3 bases and at J to 10 bases, leaving 5 bases not matched to a gene. The CDR3 DNA reads TGTGCCTGGAGGGTCGGACTAGCGGGAGCGGAGCTGTTTTTT. Its translation is CAWRVGLAGAELFF.

The table lists this clone with a count of one. The chain recombines TRBV6-2 or TRBV6-3 with TRBJ2-1; TRBD2 aligns across 12 bases. Germline trimming cut 6 bases from V and 6 bases from J; bases unmatched to any gene: 9. In germline, CDR1 is MNHEY, CDR2 SVGEGT. The CDR3 totals 16 residues. The CDR3 DNA reads TGTGCCAGCAGCTCCCGGCTAGCGGGGGGGCTCAATGAGCAGTTCTTC. It yields the protein CASSSRLAGGLNEQFF.

The gene calls are TRBV5-1 and TRBJ1-1; D gene ambiguous. Germline lookup yields CDR1 SGHRS and CDR2 YFSETQ. V was trimmed by 0 bases and J by 0 bases, leaving 9 bases between them. This CDR3 contains 15 residues. Here the CDR3 reads CASSLAKSLNTEAFF. The CDR3 DNA reads TGCGCCAGCAGCTTGGCCAAGTCCCTGAACACTGAAGCTTTCTTT. Together with reference TRBV5-1 and TRBJ1-1, the CDR3 gives the full variable domain: KAGVTQTPRYLIKTRGQQVTLSCSPISGHRSVSWYQQTPGQGLQFLFEYFSETQRNKGNFPGRFSGRQFSNSRSEMNVSTLELGDSALYLCASSLAKSLNTEAFFGQGTRLTVV.

The chain is built from TRBV5-4 and TRBJ2-1; TRBD2 matches 8 bases. Germline loops: CDR1 SGHNT, CDR2 YYREEE (reference sequence). The V and J ends lost 4 bases and 6 bases, in that order; junction bases with no gene match: 15. CDR3 size: 17 residues. The CDR3 loop is CASSLGASGYPLNEQFF. The CDR3, as DNA: TGTGCCAGCAGCCTGGGGGCTAGCGGGTACCCTCTCAATGAGCAGTTCTTC.

The V and J genes are TRBV18 and TRBJ1-1; D is perhaps TRBD1 (5 bases). The V end was cut by 3 bases, the J end by 1 base, with 12 bases between. This CDR3 has 15 residues. The germline gives CDR1 KGHSH, CDR2 LQKENI. In DNA, the CDR3 is TGTGCCAGCTCACCGGGACGGGGTGGGAACACTGAAGCTTTCTTT. Translation: CASSPGRGGNTEAFF.

This clone showed up just a few times. The gene calls are TRBV11-3 and TRBJ2-1; D perhaps matches TRBD2 (6 bases). V shed 1 base and J shed 4 bases, with 20 bases lying between them. CDR1 is SGHNT and CDR2 is YENEEA in the germline V gene. The CDR3 loop spans 18 amino acids. CDR3 region: CASSLGLGGPRPYNEQFF. CDR3 sequence (DNA): TGTGCCAGCAGCTTAGGACTAGGCGGCCCGCGACCATACAATGAGCAGTTCTTC.

The chain uses TRBV30 and TRBJ2-1; D is possibly TRBD1 (5 bases). The CDR3 has 14 amino acids. In germline, CDR1 is GTSNPN, CDR2 SVGIG (reference sequence). V dropped 7 bases and J dropped 2 bases, with 15 bases sitting between them. The CDR3 region has the DNA TGTGCCTTATCCGACAGAGTGCCCTACAATGAGCAGTTCTTC. It yields the protein CALSDRVPYNEQFF.

This clone was seen a single time. The CDR3 here is CASRMGPTDTQYF. The CDR3 DNA sequence: TGTGCCAGCAGGATGGGGCCTACAGATACGCAGTATTTT. The chain is built from TRBV12-3 or TRBV12-4 and TRBJ2-3; the D gene is possibly TRBD1 (5 bases). The CDR3 runs 13 residues. V was clipped by 6 bases and J by 3 bases, with 10 bases between them.

The rearrangement uses TRBV5-4 and TRBJ2-2; D call uncertain. The germline V and J ends were trimmed by 0 bases and 4 bases, with 7 bases remaining between them. There are 14 residues in the CDR3. Germline V gene sequence: CDR1 SGHNT, CDR2 YYREEE (reference sequence). CDR3 coding DNA: TGTGCCAGCAGCTTGGCCGGGTCCACCGGGGAGCTGTTTTTT. Translating it yields CASSLAGSTGELFF.

This clone was counted between two and nine times. J is TRBJ1-1 and V is TRBV19; no reliable D call. Trimming removed 5 bases from V and 1 base from J, with 5 bases in between. Germline CDR1 and CDR2: LNHDA and SQIVND (reference sequence). CDR3 length equals 12 residues. The CDR3 DNA reads TGTGCCAGTAGTGTAGGGAACACTGAAGCTTTCTTT. Protein: CASSVGNTEAFF.

With regard to this clone: The junction shows a germline mismatch at one end, possibly a read error. The chain is built from TRBV19 and TRBJ1-1; the match to TRBD1 covers 7 bases. The germline V gene encodes CDR1 LNHDA and CDR2 SQIVND (reference sequence). This CDR3 region has 15 residues. The CDR3 is CASSLDREENTEAFF. CDR3 bases: TGTGCCAGTAGTCTAGACAGGGAGGAGAACACTGAAGCTTTCTTT.

The rearrangement uses TRBV6-2 or TRBV6-3 and TRBJ1-5, with a possible D match to TRBD1 (6 bases). Germline V gene lookup returns CDR1 MNHEY and CDR2 SVGEGT. Trimming shortened V by 7 bases and J by 7 bases, and 26 bases separated the two germline ends. The CDR3 consists of 17 residues. The CDR3 DNA sequence: TGTGCCAGCAACCCGGGATCTCACGGGGGCAACGGACAGCCCCAGCATTTT. Protein: CASNPGSHGGNGQPQHF.